The sequence of this T cell receptor beta chain was determined in a study of beta chain features in type 1 diabetes. Comment on this clone: Its antigen remains unidentified.

Points from the study as a whole: A moderate, significant TCRB CDR3 shortening appeared in type 1 diabetes across four CD4+ subsets.

Sequenced material consisted of expressed TCRB transcripts (all of the isolated RNA was reverse transcribed). Sequencing used immunoSEQ multiplex PCR; TCRdb keeps in-frame clones, though not all of them. The table includes around 690,000 clones, approximately 13% detected once. Germline CDR1 is LNHDA and CDR2 is SQIVND (reference sequence). The CDR3 spans 12 residues. V was trimmed by 3 bases and J by 2 bases, leaving 3 bases between them. The sample was naive CD4+ T cells from blood. This TCR came from a man between 25 and 39 years old with type 1 diabetes. V gene TRBV19 combines with J gene TRBJ2-3; D is unresolved. CDR3 protein: CASSINTDTQYF. The CDR3 DNA follows: TGTGCCAGTAGTATCAACACAGATACGCAGTATTTT.